The 11 T cell receptor beta chains presented below share a single source sample, sequenced in a study of metastatic and nonmetastatic thyroid tumors. None of the patients had undergone any treatment ahead of thyroid surgery. Through MiXCR, TCRdb re-clonotyped the PCR reads. The top ten clones hold over 7% of a sample with some 83,000 clones, under 15% of them seen once. Material: tumor tissue. The receptors were sampled from a female donor with papillary thyroid cancer or a benign thyroid nodule (not recorded which). Some clones in this sample may be carry-over from other donors' samples.

V is TRBV19 and J is TRBJ1-5, with no clear D. Looked up from germline, CDR1 is LNHDA and CDR2 is SQIVND (reference sequence). The CDR3 has 16 amino acids. V was pared by 4 bases and J by 2 bases, with 15 bases between. The CDR3 sequence: CASSNGNLRGNQPQHF. CDR3 in DNA: TGTGCCAGTAGTAATGGGAATTTGAGAGGCAATCAGCCCCAGCATTTT.

This clone was detected ten times or more. The chain recombines TRBV29-1 with TRBJ2-7; D gene unclear. Looked up from germline, CDR1 is SQVTM and CDR2 is ANQGSEA. There are 11 residues in the CDR3. V lost 3 bases, J lost 5 bases, and 8 bases lay in between. The CDR3 DNA sequence: TGCAGCGTTGAGTGGCGCCACGAGCAGTACTTC. It codes for CSVEWRHEQYF.

Ten or more counts support this clone. This rearrangement joins TRBV18 to TRBJ2-5; D ambiguous. From germline, CDR1 is KGHSH and CDR2 LQKENI. V was trimmed by 2 bases and J by 10 bases, leaving 8 bases between them. The CDR3 runs 11 residues. CDR3 region: CASSPSAGQYF. CDR3 in DNA: TGTGCCAGCTCACCATCGGCCGGCCAGTACTTC.

Points on this clone: A clone one base away is much larger, so this may be a read error. The sample has other DNA sequences that encode this CDR3 too. The V call is TRBV27, the J call TRBJ1-5; D might be TRBD1 (5 bases). The germline CDR1 and CDR2 sequences are MNHEY and SMNVEV (reference sequence). The CDR3 has 13 residues. V was cut by 2 bases and J by 7 bases, with 9 bases left in between. The chain's CDR3 is CASSLTGGQPQHF. DNA of the CDR3: TGTGCCAGCAGTTTAACAGGTGGACAGCCCCAGCATTTT.

The sample holds many counts of this clone. The chain links TRBV6-1 to TRBJ2-5, with 7 bases matching TRBD2. Trimming took 2 bases from V and 4 from J; bases not matched to a gene: 4. Germline CDR1 and CDR2: MNHNS and SASEGT. This CDR3 has 14 residues. DNA of the CDR3: TGTGCCAGCAGTGAACGGGGGGTCCCAGAGACCCAGTACTTC. Translating it yields CASSERGVPETQYF.

This clone was recorded many times. The chain recombines TRBV6-2 or TRBV6-3 with TRBJ2-7; 10 nucleotides match TRBD1. Germline CDR1 reads MNHEY; CDR2 reads SVGEGT. Unmatched junction bases numbered 13, after V lost 4 bases and J lost 7 bases. CDR3 length equals 16 residues. CDR3 protein: CASSSPRQGARGEQYF. The CDR3 coding sequence is TGTGCCAGCAGTTCGCCTCGACAGGGGGCGCGGGGGGAGCAGTACTTC.

This clone was observed at least ten times. The rearrangement joins TRBV4-1 to TRBJ1-5; D unclear. The CDR3 runs to 16 residues. Germline V gives CDR1 MGHRA, CDR2 YSYEKL. Trimming shortened V by 0 bases and J by 0 bases, and 9 bases separated the two germline ends. The CDR3 sequence: CASSQEATHSNQPQHF. The CDR3 DNA reads TGCGCCAGCAGCCAAGAAGCGACGCATAGCAATCAGCCCCAGCATTTT.

This clone was detected only a few times. The rearrangement uses TRBV6-6 and TRBJ2-7; 7 positions agree with TRBD2. Germline V CDR1 and CDR2: MNHNY, SVGAGI (reference sequence). This CDR3 comprises 16 residues. The J segment lost 1 base and the V segment lost 2 bases, leaving 8 bases of the junction unmatched. CDR3 amino acids: CASSYGLAEQSYEQYF. The CDR3 nucleotides are TGTGCCAGCAGTTACGGGCTAGCGGAACAGTCCTACGAGCAGTACTTC.

As concerns this clone: One base away lies a much larger clone, so this may be a sequencing read error. The chain employs TRBV11-2 and TRBJ2-5, with D perhaps given as TRBD1 or TRBD2 (5 bases each). Germline V gene data show CDR1 as SGHAT and CDR2 as FQNNGV. The CDR3 extends over 15 amino acids. The CDR3 spells CASSLGSGTQEAQYF. For the CDR3, the DNA is TGTGCCAGCAGCTTAGGGTCCGGGACCCAAGAGGCCCAGTACTTC.

The table lists this clone with many counts. V and J are TRBV9 and TRBJ1-1; no firm D call. With 0 bases removed from V and 3 bases from J, the gap between germline ends came to 12 bases. Per germline, CDR1 SGDLS and CDR2 YYNGEE. CDR3 length: 15 residues. The CDR3 is CASSVEEGRHTEAFF. CDR3 nucleotide sequence: TGTGCCAGCAGCGTAGAAGAAGGCAGACACACTGAAGCTTTCTTT.

This clone occurred a few times. A much bigger clone sits one base away, suggesting this may be a read error. The chain couples TRBV19 to TRBJ2-7; 9 bases match TRBD1. The CDR3 has 15 amino acids. Germline-derived CDR1 and CDR2 are LNHDA and SQIVND (reference sequence). The ends lost 7 bases at V and 3 bases at J; junction bases unmatched: 10. CDR3 nucleotides: TGTGCCAGTACCACATCTAGACAGGGGGGCTACGAGCAGTACTTC. It translates to CASTTSRQGGYEQYF. Full variable domain (missing parts from reference TRBV19 and TRBJ2-7): DGGITQSPKYLFRKEGQNVTLSCEQNLNHDAMYWYRQDPGQGLRLIYYSQIVNDFQKGDIAEGYSVSREKKESFPLTVTSAQKNPTAFYLCASTTSRQGGYEQYFGPGTRLTVT.